The sample holds many counts of the clone carrying this TCR beta chain. With 4 bases clipped from V and 7 bases from J, the junction kept 8 bases outside the gene matches. The CDR3 spans 16 residues. The V gene's germline CDR1 is KGHDR and CDR2 SFDVKD. This sample was included in a study of T cells in Graves' hyperthyroidism and ophthalmopathy. Patients were aged 18 to 65, had disease duration under 2 months, and had newly diagnosed hyperthyroidism. Thyroid ultrasound and orbital computed tomography, with clinical symptoms and serum thyroxine and TRAb, informed diagnoses. RNA transcripts were the template for amplifying TCR beta CDR3 regions. The HTBI primer set drove a first-round RT-PCR of the TCR CDR3. TCRdb re-analysed the multiplex PCR reads in MiXCR, keeping a single row per CDR3 protein. The sample contains approximately 640,000 distinct CDR3 sequences, around a sixth of which appear only once.

Material: blood. The V gene is TRBV24-1, the J gene TRBJ2-1; 11 nucleotides match TRBD2. The sequence was obtained from a man aged 45-65 years with Graves' hyperthyroidism. CDR3: CATSDALAGVSNEQFF. The CDR3 DNA reads as TGTGCCACCAGTGACGCACTAGCGGGAGTAAGTAATGAGCAGTTCTTC.